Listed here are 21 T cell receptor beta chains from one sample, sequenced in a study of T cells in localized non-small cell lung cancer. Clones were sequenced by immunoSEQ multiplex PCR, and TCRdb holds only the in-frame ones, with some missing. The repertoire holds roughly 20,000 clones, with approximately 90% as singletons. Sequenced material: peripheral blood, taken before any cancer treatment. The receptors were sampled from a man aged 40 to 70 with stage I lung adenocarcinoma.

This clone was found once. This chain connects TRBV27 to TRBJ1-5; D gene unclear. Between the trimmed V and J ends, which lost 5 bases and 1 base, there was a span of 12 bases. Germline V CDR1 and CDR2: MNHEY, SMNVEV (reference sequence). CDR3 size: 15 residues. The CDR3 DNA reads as TGTGCCAGCAGTCCGGGATCTTTCAGCAATCAGCCCCAGCATTTT. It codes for CASSPGSFSNQPQHF.

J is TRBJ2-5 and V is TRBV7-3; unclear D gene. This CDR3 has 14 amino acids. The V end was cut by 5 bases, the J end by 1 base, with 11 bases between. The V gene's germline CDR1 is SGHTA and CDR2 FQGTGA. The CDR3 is CASSRDVTQETQYF. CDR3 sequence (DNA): TGTGCCAGCAGCAGAGATGTGACCCAAGAGACCCAGTACTTC.

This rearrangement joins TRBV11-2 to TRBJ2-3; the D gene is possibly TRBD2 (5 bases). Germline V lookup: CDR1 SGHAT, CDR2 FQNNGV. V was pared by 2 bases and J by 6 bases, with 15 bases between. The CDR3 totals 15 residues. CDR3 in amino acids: CASSLMGGSGDTQYF. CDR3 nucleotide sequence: TGTGCCAGCAGCTTAATGGGTGGGAGCGGTGATACGCAGTATTTT. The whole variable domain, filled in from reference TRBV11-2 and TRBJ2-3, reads EAGVAQSPRYKIIEKRQSVAFWCNPISGHATLYWYQQILGQGPKLLIQFQNNGVVDDSQLPKDRFSAERLKGVDSTLKIQPAKLEDSAVYLCASSLMGGSGDTQYFGPGTRLTVL.

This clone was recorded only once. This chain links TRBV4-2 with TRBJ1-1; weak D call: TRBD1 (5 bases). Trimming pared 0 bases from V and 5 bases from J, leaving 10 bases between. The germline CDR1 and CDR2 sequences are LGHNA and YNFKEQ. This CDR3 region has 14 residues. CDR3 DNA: TGTGCCAGCAGCCAAGATACGGGGGGAACTGAAGCTTTCTTT. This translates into CASSQDTGGTEAFF.

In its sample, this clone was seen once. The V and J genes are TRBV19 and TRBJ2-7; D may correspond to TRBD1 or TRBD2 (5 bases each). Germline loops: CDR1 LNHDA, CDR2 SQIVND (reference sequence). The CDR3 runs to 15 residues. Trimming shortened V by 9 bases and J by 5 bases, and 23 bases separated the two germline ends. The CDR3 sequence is CASSLDGGSDHEQYF. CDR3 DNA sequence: TGTGCCAGCTCCCTTGATGGGGGATCGGACCACGAGCAGTACTTC.

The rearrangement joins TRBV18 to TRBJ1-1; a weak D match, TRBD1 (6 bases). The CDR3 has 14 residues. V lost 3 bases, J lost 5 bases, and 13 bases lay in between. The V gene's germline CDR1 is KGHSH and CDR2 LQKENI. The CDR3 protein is CASSPIGQLTEAFF. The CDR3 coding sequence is TGTGCCAGCTCACCCATAGGACAGCTAACTGAAGCTTTCTTT.

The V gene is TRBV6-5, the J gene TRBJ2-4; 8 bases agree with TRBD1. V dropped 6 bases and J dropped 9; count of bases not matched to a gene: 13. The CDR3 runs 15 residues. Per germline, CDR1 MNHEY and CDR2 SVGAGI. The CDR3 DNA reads TGTGCCAGCAGGGCCCGGGACAGGTTCGAAGGCATTCAGTACTTC. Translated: CASRARDRFEGIQYF.

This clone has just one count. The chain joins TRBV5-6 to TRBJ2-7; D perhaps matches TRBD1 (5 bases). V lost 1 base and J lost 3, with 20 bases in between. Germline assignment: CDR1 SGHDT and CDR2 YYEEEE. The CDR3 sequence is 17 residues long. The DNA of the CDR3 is TGTGCCAGCAGCTTGTACTGGGGCGCCAACTCATACTACGAGCAGTACTTC. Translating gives CASSLYWGANSYYEQYF.

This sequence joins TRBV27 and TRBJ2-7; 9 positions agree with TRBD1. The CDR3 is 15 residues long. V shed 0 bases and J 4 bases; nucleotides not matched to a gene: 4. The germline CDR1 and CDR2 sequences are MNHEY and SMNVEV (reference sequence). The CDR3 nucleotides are TGTGCCAGCAGTTTATCCCCGGGACAGGGATACGAGCAGTACTTC. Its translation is CASSLSPGQGYEQYF.

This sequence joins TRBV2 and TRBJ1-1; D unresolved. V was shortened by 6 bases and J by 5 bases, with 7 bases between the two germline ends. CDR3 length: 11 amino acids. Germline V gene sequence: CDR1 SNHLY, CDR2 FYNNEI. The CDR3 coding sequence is TGTGCCAGCAGGCGGGAGACTGAAGCTTTCTTT. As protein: CASRRETEAFF.

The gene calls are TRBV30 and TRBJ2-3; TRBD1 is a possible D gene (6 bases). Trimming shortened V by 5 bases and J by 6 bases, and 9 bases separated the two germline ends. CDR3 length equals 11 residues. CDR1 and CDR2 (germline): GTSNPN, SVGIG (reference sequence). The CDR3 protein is CAWHQGDTQYF. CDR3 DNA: TGTGCCTGGCACCAGGGGGATACGCAGTATTTT.

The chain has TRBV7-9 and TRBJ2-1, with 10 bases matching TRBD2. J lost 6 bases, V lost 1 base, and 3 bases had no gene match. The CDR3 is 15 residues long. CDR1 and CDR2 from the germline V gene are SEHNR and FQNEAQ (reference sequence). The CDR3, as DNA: TGTGCCAGCAGCTTAGGGACTAGCGGAGGCAATGAGCAGTTCTTC. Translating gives CASSLGTSGGNEQFF.

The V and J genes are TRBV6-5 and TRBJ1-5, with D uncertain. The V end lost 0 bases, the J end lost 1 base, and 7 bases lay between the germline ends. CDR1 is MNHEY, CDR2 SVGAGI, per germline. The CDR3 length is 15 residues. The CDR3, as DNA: TGTGCCAGCAGTTACTCAGGTAGCAGCAATCAGCCCCAGCATTTT. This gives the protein CASSYSGSSNQPQHF.

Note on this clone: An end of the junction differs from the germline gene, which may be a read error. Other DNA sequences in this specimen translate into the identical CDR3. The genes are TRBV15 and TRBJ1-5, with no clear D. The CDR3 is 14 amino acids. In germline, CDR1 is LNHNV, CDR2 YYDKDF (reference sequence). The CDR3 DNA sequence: TGTGCCACTAGCAATCGGGAGCTGGATCAGCCCCAGCATTTT. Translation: CATSNRELDQPQHF.

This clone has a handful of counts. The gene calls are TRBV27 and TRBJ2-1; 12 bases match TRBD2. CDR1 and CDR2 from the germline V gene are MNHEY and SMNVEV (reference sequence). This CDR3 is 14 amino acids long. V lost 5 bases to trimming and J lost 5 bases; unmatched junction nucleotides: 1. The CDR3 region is CASSLAGGDNEQFF. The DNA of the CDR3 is TGTGCCAGCAGTCTAGCGGGAGGGGACAATGAGCAGTTCTTC.

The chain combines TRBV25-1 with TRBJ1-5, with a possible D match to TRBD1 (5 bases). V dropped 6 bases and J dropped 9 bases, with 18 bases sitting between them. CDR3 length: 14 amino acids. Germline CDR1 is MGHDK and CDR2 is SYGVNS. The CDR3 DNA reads TGTGCCAGCAGCAGAACTGGGGAGGGACTGCCCCAGCATTTT. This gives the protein CASSRTGEGLPQHF.

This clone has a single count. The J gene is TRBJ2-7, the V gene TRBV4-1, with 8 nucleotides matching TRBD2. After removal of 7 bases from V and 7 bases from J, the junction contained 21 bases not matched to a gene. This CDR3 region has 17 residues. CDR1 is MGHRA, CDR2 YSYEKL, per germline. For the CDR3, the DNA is TGCGCCAGCACACTGAGGGTTAGCGGGGAACGGCTACGGGAGCAGTACTTC. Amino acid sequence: CASTLRVSGERLREQYF.

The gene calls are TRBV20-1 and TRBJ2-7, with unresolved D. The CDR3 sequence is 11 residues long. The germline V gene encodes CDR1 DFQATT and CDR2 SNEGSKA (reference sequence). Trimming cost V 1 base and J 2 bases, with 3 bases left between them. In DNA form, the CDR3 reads TGCAGTGCTAGAGTCACCTACGAGCAGTACTTC. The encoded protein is CSARVTYEQYF.

The CDR3 is CASSLKRLAGEYTQYF. DNA of the CDR3: TGTGCCAGCAGTTTAAAAAGACTAGCGGGAGAGTACACGCAGTATTTT. The chain employs TRBV27 and TRBJ2-3; 12 nucleotides align to TRBD2. Germline V CDR1 and CDR2: MNHEY, SMNVEV (reference sequence). Unmatched junction bases numbered 9, after V lost 2 bases and J lost 9 bases. This CDR3 contains 16 residues.

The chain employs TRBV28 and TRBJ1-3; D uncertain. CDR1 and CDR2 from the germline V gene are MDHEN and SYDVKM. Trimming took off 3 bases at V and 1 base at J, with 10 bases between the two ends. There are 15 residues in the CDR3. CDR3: CASSFRRASGNTIYF. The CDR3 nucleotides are TGTGCCAGCAGTTTCCGAAGGGCTTCTGGAAACACCATATATTTT. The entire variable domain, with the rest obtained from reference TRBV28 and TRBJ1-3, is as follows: DVKVTQSSRYLVKRTGEKVFLECVQDMDHENMFWYRQDPGLGLRLIYFSYDVKMKEKGDIPEGYSVSREKKERFSLILESASTNQTSMYLCASSFRRASGNTIYFGEGSWLTVV.

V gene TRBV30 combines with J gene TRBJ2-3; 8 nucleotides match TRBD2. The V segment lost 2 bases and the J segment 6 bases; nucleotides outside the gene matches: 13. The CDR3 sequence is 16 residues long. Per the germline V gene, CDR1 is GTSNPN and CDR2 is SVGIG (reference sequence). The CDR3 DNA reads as TGTGCCTGGAGTTCAGGGACTAGTGGGGCCCTTGATACGCAGTATTTT. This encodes CAWSSGTSGALDTQYF.